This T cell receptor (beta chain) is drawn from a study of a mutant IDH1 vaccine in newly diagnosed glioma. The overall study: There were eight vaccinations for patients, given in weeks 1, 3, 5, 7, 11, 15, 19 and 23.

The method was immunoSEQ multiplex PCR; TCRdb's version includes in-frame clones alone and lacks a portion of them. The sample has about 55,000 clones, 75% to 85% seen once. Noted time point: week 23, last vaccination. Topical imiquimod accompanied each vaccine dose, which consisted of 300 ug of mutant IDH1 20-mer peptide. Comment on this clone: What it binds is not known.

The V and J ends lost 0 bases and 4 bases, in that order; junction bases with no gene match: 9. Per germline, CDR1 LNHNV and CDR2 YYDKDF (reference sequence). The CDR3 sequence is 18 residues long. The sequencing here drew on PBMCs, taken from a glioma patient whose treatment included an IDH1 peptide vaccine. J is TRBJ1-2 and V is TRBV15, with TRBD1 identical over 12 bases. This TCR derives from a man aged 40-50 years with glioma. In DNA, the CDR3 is TGTGCCACCAGCAGAGATTTGGGGACAGGGGGCAGTGGCTATGGCTACACCTTC. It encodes CATSRDLGTGGSGYGYTF.